The rows below give T cell receptor beta chains drawn from one sample of a study of T-cell memory formation after mild COVID-19. Each CDR3 protein is one row after TCRdb ran MiXCR on the 5' RACE reads. The table shows 250,000 to 300,000 distinct CDR3 sequences, with roughly 15% occurring only once. Sequencing was carried out using PBMCs or a T cell subset sorted from them (not recorded which). These receptor sequences come from a man younger than 35 who had mild COVID-19 (a few samples of this study predate the infection). Cell type and time point are not known. The CDR3 runs from the conserved cysteine through the conserved F or W. D genes are given only for firm matches. Clone size is given for some rows only: seen once, a few or many times, or a class if the clone is expanded.

V: TRBV7-2
D: TRBD2
J: TRBJ2-3
length: 15
size: few
CDR3: CASVDERGFTDTQYF
DNA: TGTGCCAGCGTCGACGAGCGGGGGTTCACAGATACGCAGTATTTT

V: TRBV12-5
D: NA
J: TRBJ1-6
length: 16
size: few
CDR3: CASFVQVDSYNSPLHF
DNA: TGTGCTAGTTTTGTCCAGGTCGACTCCTATAATTCACCCCTCCACTTT

V: TRBV6-6
D: NA
J: TRBJ1-1
length: 9
size: few
CDR3: CASSYEAFF
DNA: TGTGCCAGCAGTTACGAAGCTTTCTTT

V: TRBV12-3/TRBV12-4
D: NA
J: TRBJ2-2
length: 15
size: NA
CDR3: CASSSGQLSTGELFF
DNA: TGTGCCAGCAGTTCAGGACAGCTCTCAACCGGGGAGCTGTTTTTT

V: TRBV12-3/TRBV12-4
D: TRBD2
J: TRBJ2-1
length: 15
size: NA
CDR3: CASRRTSGGGNEQFF
DNA: TGTGCCAGCAGAAGGACTAGCGGGGGTGGGAATGAGCAGTTCTTC

V: TRBV24-1
D: TRBD2
J: TRBJ2-1
length: 15
size: NA
CDR3: CATSARSGGALEQFF
DNA: TGTGCCACCAGTGCGAGGAGCGGGGGGGCCTTGGAGCAGTTCTTC

V: TRBV7-9
D: NA
J: TRBJ2-3
length: 12
size: NA
CDR3: CASSWSTDTQYF
DNA: TGTGCCAGCAGCTGGTCTACAGATACGCAGTATTTT

V: TRBV7-2
D: NA
J: TRBJ2-1
length: 13
size: few
CDR3: CASSFVRGNEQFF
DNA: TGTGCCAGCAGCTTCGTACGGGGTAATGAGCAGTTCTTC

V: TRBV6-2/TRBV6-3
D: NA
J: TRBJ2-1
length: 14
size: NA
CDR3: CASSYQPPYNEQFF
DNA: TGTGCCAGCAGTTACCAGCCCCCTTACAATGAGCAGTTCTTC

V: TRBV20-1
D: NA
J: TRBJ2-5
length: 15
size: few
CDR3: CSAVTAGLRQETQYF
DNA: TGCAGTGCCGTCACCGCCGGGCTACGCCAAGAGACCCAGTACTTC

V: TRBV11-2
D: TRBD2
J: TRBJ2-3
length: 15
size: few
CDR3: CASSLLAGASELQYF
DNA: TGTGCCAGCAGCCTACTAGCGGGGGCCTCCGAGTTGCAGTATTTT

V: TRBV12-3/TRBV12-4
D: NA
J: TRBJ1-1
length: 13
size: NA
CDR3: CASSSDRYTEAFF
DNA: TGTGCCAGCAGTTCAGACAGATACACTGAAGCTTTCTTT

V: TRBV9
D: NA
J: TRBJ2-3
length: 16
size: few
CDR3: CASSVDGGSITDTQYF
DNA: TGTGCCAGCAGCGTAGATGGGGGGTCAATCACAGATACGCAGTATTTT

V: TRBV6-5
D: TRBD2
J: TRBJ2-7
length: 15
size: NA
CDR3: CASSRGTSGDYEQYF
DNA: TGTGCCAGCAGCCGCGGGACTAGCGGGGATTACGAGCAGTACTTC

V: TRBV20-1
D: NA
J: TRBJ2-3
length: 12
size: many
CDR3: CSASSYTDTQYF
DNA: TGCAGTGCTAGTAGCTACACAGATACGCAGTATTTT

V: TRBV20-1
D: NA
J: TRBJ1-1
length: 11
size: few
CDR3: CSARVGTEAFF
DNA: TGCAGTGCTAGAGTCGGGACTGAAGCTTTCTTT

V: TRBV9
D: TRBD1
J: TRBJ1-1
length: 15
size: many
CDR3: CASSVVPGGYTEAFF
DNA: TGTGCCAGCAGCGTAGTGCCAGGGGGATACACTGAAGCTTTCTTT

V: TRBV13
D: NA
J: TRBJ2-7
length: 14
size: few
CDR3: CASSSQRADNEQYF
DNA: TGTGCCAGCAGCTCACAAAGGGCAGACAACGAGCAGTACTTC

V: TRBV5-6
D: NA
J: TRBJ1-2
length: 11
size: few
CDR3: CASSLWSRYTF
DNA: TGTGCCAGCAGCTTGTGGAGCCGCTACACCTTC

V: TRBV5-1
D: NA
J: TRBJ2-2
length: 15
size: few
CDR3: CASSLDFRGGGELFF
DNA: TGCGCCAGCAGCTTGGATTTCAGGGGCGGCGGGGAGCTGTTTTTT

V: TRBV20-1
D: NA
J: TRBJ1-2
length: 11
size: few
CDR3: CSARVSYGYTF
DNA: TGCAGTGCTAGGGTTTCCTATGGCTACACCTTC

V: TRBV7-2
D: NA
J: TRBJ1-6
length: 14
size: NA
CDR3: CASSLQVGNSPLHF
DNA: TGTGCCAGCAGCTTACAGGTGGGGAATTCACCCCTCCACTTT

V: TRBV6-5
D: TRBD1
J: TRBJ1-2
length: 13
size: few
CDR3: CASRETGSYGYTF
DNA: TGTGCCAGCAGGGAGACAGGGAGCTATGGCTACACCTTC

V: TRBV4-1
D: NA
J: TRBJ2-7
length: 15
size: few
CDR3: CASSLARDLFYEQYF
DNA: TGCGCCAGCAGCCTCGCCCGGGACCTCTTCTACGAGCAGTACTTC

V: TRBV4-3
D: NA
J: TRBJ1-3
length: 12
size: NA
CDR3: CASSGAGNTIYF
DNA: TGCGCCAGCAGCGGAGCTGGAAACACCATATATTTT

V: TRBV21-1
D: NA
J: TRBJ2-5
length: 15
size: few
CDR3: CAGSLAGPPGETQYF
DNA: TGTGCCGGATCCTTAGCGGGTCCCCCCGGGGAGACCCAGTACTTC

V: TRBV5-1
D: TRBD1
J: TRBJ1-1
length: 18
size: NA
CDR3: CASSLGVTGVSMNTEAFF
DNA: TGCGCCAGCAGCTTGGGGGTGACAGGGGTCTCAATGAACACTGAAGCTTTCTTT

V: TRBV3-1
D: TRBD1
J: TRBJ2-5
length: 14
size: few
CDR3: CASSQGTGKETQYF
DNA: TGTGCCAGCAGCCAAGGGACAGGGAAAGAGACCCAGTACTTC

V: TRBV7-2
D: TRBD2
J: TRBJ2-5
length: 15
size: NA
CDR3: CASSPPRGGPETQYF
DNA: TGTGCCAGCAGCCCTCCGCGGGGGGGGCCAGAGACCCAGTACTTC

V: TRBV6-5
D: NA
J: TRBJ2-7
length: 14
size: NA
CDR3: CASSYSFREYEQYF
DNA: TGTGCCAGCAGTTACTCCTTCAGGGAATACGAGCAGTACTTC

V: TRBV4-1
D: TRBD2
J: TRBJ2-1
length: 14
size: many
CDR3: CASRRLAGLNEQFF
DNA: TGCGCCAGCAGGAGGCTAGCGGGACTCAATGAGCAGTTCTTC

V: TRBV7-2
D: NA
J: TRBJ2-3
length: 13
size: NA
CDR3: CASKQTGYHTQYF
DNA: TGTGCCAGCAAGCAAACGGGCTACCATACGCAGTATTTT

V: TRBV5-5
D: NA
J: TRBJ1-1
length: 13
size: few
CDR3: CASSLEPNTEAFF
DNA: TGTGCCAGCAGCTTGGAACCGAACACTGAAGCTTTCTTT

V: TRBV5-1
D: TRBD1
J: TRBJ1-1
length: 12
size: few
CDR3: CASSPDRGQAFF
DNA: TGCGCCAGCAGCCCGGACAGGGGACAAGCTTTCTTT

V: TRBV28
D: NA
J: TRBJ1-5
length: 14
size: NA
CDR3: CASSTIGGNQPQHF
DNA: TGTGCCAGCTCAACGATAGGGGGCAATCAGCCCCAGCATTTT

V: TRBV7-8
D: TRBD2
J: TRBJ2-2
length: 16
size: few
CDR3: CASSRTSGSVTGELFF
DNA: TGTGCCAGCAGCCGAACTAGCGGGTCCGTTACCGGGGAGCTGTTTTTT

V: TRBV5-1
D: TRBD1
J: TRBJ1-4
length: 15
size: NA
CDR3: CASSGGTGANEKLFF
DNA: TGCGCCAGCAGCGGGGGGACAGGGGCAAATGAAAAACTGTTTTTT

V: TRBV5-4
D: NA
J: TRBJ2-7
length: 13
size: few
CDR3: CASSLVDRYEQYF
DNA: TGTGCCAGCAGCTTGGTGGACCGCTACGAGCAGTACTTC

V: TRBV4-1
D: NA
J: TRBJ2-5
length: 15
size: many
CDR3: CASSQVYYSTGPQYF
DNA: TGCGCCAGCAGCCAAGTCTACTACTCCACGGGGCCCCAGTACTTC

V: TRBV29-1
D: TRBD1
J: TRBJ2-1
length: 14
size: few
CDR3: CSVAGQGYYNEQFF
DNA: TGCAGCGTCGCCGGACAGGGTTACTACAATGAGCAGTTCTTC

V: TRBV12-3/TRBV12-4
D: NA
J: TRBJ1-1
length: 13
size: NA
CDR3: CASNSSPEAEAFF
DNA: TGTGCCAGCAATTCCTCCCCCGAGGCTGAAGCTTTCTTT